The sequence of this TCR beta chain was determined in a study of cytomegalovirus exposure and HLA in healthy donors. The germline gives CDR1 MDHEN, CDR2 SYDVKM. The CDR3 spans 18 residues. This clone was counted a few times. The PCR employed 60 Vbeta primers together with 13 Jbeta primers. Repertoires were generated with immunoSEQ multiplex PCR, while TCRdb's copy carries only in-frame clones and drops some. In the table there are about 99,000 clones, 10% of which are singletons. This sequence originates from a man in his forties in good health and CMV-seropositive. Material for sequencing was PBMCs. The V and J genes are TRBV28 and TRBJ2-5, with 8 nucleotides matching TRBD2. The J call may be in error: the DNA end matches TRBJ2-7 better. For the CDR3, the DNA is TGTGCCAGCAGTTTCAAGGATTTCTACAGCGGGAGTACCTACGAGCAGTACTTC. The encoded protein is CASSFKDFYSGSTYEQYF.